The rows below give T cell receptor beta chains drawn from one sample of a study of OX40 agonist ivuxolimab in advanced cancers. Here immunoSEQ multiplex PCR was the method, and the copy in TCRdb shows in-frame clones only, minus some. The data show 35,000 to 45,000 clones, about nine tenths seen once. Here the sequenced sample was CD4+ or CD8+ T cells sorted from blood, taken in a trial of the OX40 agonist ivuxolimab. All receptors come from an adult with an advanced solid tumor such as melanoma, head and neck, liver or kidney cancer. Each CDR3 is given with its conserved first and last residue. D genes are given only for firm matches. Not all rows give a size; the values are once, few, many and, for expanded clones, a class.

>TRBD1|TRBJ2-7|TRBV5-5|-
CASSLGGTGGYEQYF
TGTGCCAGCAGCTTGGGTGGGACAGGGGGCTACGAGCAGTACTTC
>-|TRBJ2-1|TRBV29-1|once
CSVEDVRSHNEQFF
TGCAGCGTTGAAGATGTTCGGAGCCACAATGAGCAGTTCTTC
>-|TRBJ2-5|TRBV5-1|-
CASSLGQVQETQYF
TGCGCCAGCAGCTTGGGACAGGTACAAGAGACCCAGTACTTC
>-|TRBJ2-1|TRBV19|-
CASIPRGLGNEQFF
TGTGCCAGTATCCCCCGGGGGCTTGGTAATGAGCAGTTCTTC
>TRBD1|TRBJ1-2|TRBV10-3|-
CATDRGTTSHGYTF
TGTGCCACAGACAGGGGTACCACGAGTCATGGCTACACCTTC
>-|TRBJ1-2|TRBV2|-
CASSDRAGADYGYTF
TGTGCCAGCAGTGATCGGGCAGGGGCTGACTATGGCTACACCTTC
>TRBD1|TRBJ1-1|TRBV5-4|-
CASSRQGLGEAFF
TGTGCCAGCAGCCGACAGGGGTTGGGGGAAGCTTTCTTT
>TRBD1|TRBJ2-6|TRBV2|-
CASSARTGGTGANVLTF
TGTGCCAGCAGTGCCCGGACAGGGGGCACTGGGGCCAACGTCCTGACTTTC
>-|TRBJ1-1|TRBV25-1|-
CASSGAGIAEAFF
TGTGCCAGCAGTGGCGCGGGGATCGCTGAAGCTTTCTTT
>-|TRBJ1-1|TRBV5-1|-
CASSIGANTEAFF
TGCGCCAGCAGCATCGGGGCCAACACTGAAGCTTTCTTT
>-|TRBJ2-1|TRBV7-3|once
CASSPGLGNEQFF
TGTGCCAGCAGCCCGGGACTGGGCAATGAGCAGTTCTTC
>-|TRBJ1-2|TRBV6-5|-
CASSYKGGDYGYTF
TGTGCCAGCAGTTACAAGGGTGGGGACTATGGCTACACCTTC
>TRBD1|TRBJ2-7|TRBV29-1|few
CSVEDAGQGAYEQYF
TGCAGCGTTGAAGATGCGGGACAGGGGGCTTACGAGCAGTACTTC
>TRBD2|TRBJ2-1|TRBV4-2|few
CASSLWGSGSDEQFF
TGTGCCAGCAGCTTATGGGGTAGCGGGAGTGATGAGCAGTTCTTC
>-|TRBJ1-5|TRBV4-1|few
CASSQDMQGFQPQHF
TGCGCCAGCAGCCAAGATATGCAGGGGTTCCAGCCCCAGCATTTT
>TRBD2|TRBJ2-7|TRBV7-3|-
CASSLAGGRYEQYF
TGTGCCAGCAGCTTAGCGGGGGGCAGATACGAGCAGTACTTC
>-|TRBJ2-3|TRBV11-2|-
CASSLASGTDTQYF
TGTGCCAGCAGCTTAGCCTCGGGCACAGATACGCAGTATTTT
>TRBD2|TRBJ2-1|TRBV7-9|-
CASSRDPGLAGVDEQFF
TGTGCCAGCAGCAGAGACCCGGGACTAGCGGGAGTGGATGAGCAGTTCTTC
>TRBD2|TRBJ2-7|TRBV10-3|-
CAIRISGGHYEQYF
TGTGCCATCAGAATTAGCGGGGGCCATTACGAGCAGTACTTC
>TRBD1|TRBJ1-2|TRBV10-3|-
CAISQKTGGEGYTF
TGTGCCATCAGCCAAAAGACAGGGGGAGAGGGCTACACCTTC
>TRBD2|TRBJ2-3|TRBV7-3|-
CASSLTGGGDTQYF
TGTGCCAGCAGCTTAACCGGCGGGGGAGATACGCAGTATTTT
>TRBD2|TRBJ2-7|TRBV2|-
CASSVSGAYEQYF
TGTGCCAGCAGCGTTAGCGGGGCCTACGAGCAGTACTTC
>-|TRBJ2-5|TRBV6-1|-
CASTAARAGQETQYF
TGTGCCAGCACCGCAGCCAGGGCAGGTCAAGAGACCCAGTACTTC
>-|TRBJ2-6|TRBV29-1|few
CSVFSAGANVLTF
TGCAGCGTTTTCAGCGCCGGGGCCAACGTCCTGACTTTC
>-|TRBJ2-3|TRBV5-1|once
CASSLEGPRDTQYF
TGCGCCAGCAGCTTGGAGGGCCCCAGGGATACGCAGTATTTT
>TRBD1|TRBJ1-1|TRBV28|-
CASSLGPLGTGGQVAFF
TGTGCCAGCAGTTTAGGCCCCCTCGGGACAGGGGGCCAGGTAGCTTTCTTT
>-|TRBJ1-1|TRBV28|-
CASSNDGYTEAFF
TGTGCCAGCAGCAACGACGGGTACACTGAAGCTTTCTTT
>-|TRBJ1-5|TRBV2|-
CASRQNSNQPQHF
TGTGCCAGCCGACAGAATAGCAATCAGCCCCAGCATTTT
>-|TRBJ2-5|TRBV5-6|-
CASSFLGLQGRRGQETQYF
TGTGCCAGCAGCTTTTTAGGTTTACAGGGGCGGCGGGGGCAAGAGACCCAGTACTTC
>-|TRBJ1-5|TRBV5-1|-
CASSLTGLNNQPQHF
TGCGCCAGCAGCTTAACAGGGCTGAACAATCAGCCCCAGCATTTT
>-|TRBJ2-7|TRBV11-2|-
CASSPDSNYEQYF
TGTGCCAGCAGCCCGGACAGTAACTACGAGCAGTACTTC
>TRBD2|TRBJ2-1|TRBV28|few
CASSSGGRNEQFF
TGTGCCAGCTCGAGCGGGGGGCGCAATGAGCAGTTCTTC
>-|TRBJ2-7|TRBV7-9|few
CASSDSVESSYEQYF
TGTGCCAGCAGCGATAGTGTTGAAAGCTCCTACGAGCAGTACTTC
>-|TRBJ1-5|TRBV6-5|-
CASSSLQRNQPQHF
TGTGCCAGCAGTTCCCTGCAGCGCAATCAGCCCCAGCATTTT
>-|TRBJ2-3|TRBV19|-
CASSRQASTDTQYF
TGTGCCAGTAGTAGACAGGCTAGCACAGATACGCAGTATTTT
>-|TRBJ1-2|TRBV7-2|-
CASSLGGQEGYTF
TGTGCCAGCAGCTTAGGGGGCCAGGAAGGCTACACCTTC
>TRBD1|TRBJ2-1|TRBV15|-
CATADRGPRNEQFF
TGTGCCACCGCGGACAGGGGGCCACGGAATGAGCAGTTCTTC
>-|TRBJ2-7|TRBV5-1|-
CASSSSPGTHYEQYF
TGCGCCAGCAGCTCCTCCCCCGGGACACATTACGAGCAGTACTTC
>-|TRBJ1-2|TRBV28|-
CASRSTGTNYGYTF
TGTGCCAGCAGGTCCACAGGGACTAACTATGGCTACACCTTC
>TRBD1|TRBJ1-2|TRBV5-4|-
CASSAKNRGRDGDYGYTF
TGTGCCAGCAGCGCGAAGAACAGGGGGCGCGACGGTGACTATGGCTACACCTTC
>-|TRBJ1-2|TRBV9|-
CASSARQASGGGYTF
TGTGCCAGCAGCGCTAGACAGGCTTCGGGGGGTGGCTACACCTTC
>-|TRBJ1-1|TRBV4-2|medium-sized
CASSPGIWNTEAFF
TGTGCCAGCAGCCCAGGGATTTGGAACACTGAAGCTTTCTTT
>TRBD1|TRBJ2-1|TRBV18|-
CASSGQGGSDEQFF
TGTGCCAGCTCAGGACAGGGGGGTTCCGATGAGCAGTTCTTC
>-|TRBJ1-2|TRBV2|few
CASGTNYGYTF
TGTGCCAGCGGGACTAACTATGGCTACACCTTC
>-|TRBJ2-2|TRBV5-1|-
CASSAQASNTGELFF
TGCGCCAGCAGTGCACAAGCATCGAACACCGGGGAGCTGTTTTTT
>-|TRBJ2-7|TRBV28|-
CASNEQDFKVRGQYF
TGTGCCAGCAATGAACAGGATTTCAAGGTTCGAGGGCAGTACTTC
>-|TRBJ2-7|TRBV5-4|-
CASSAADGDYEQYF
TGTGCCAGCAGCGCCGCGGACGGTGACTACGAGCAGTACTTC
>-|TRBJ2-7|TRBV10-3|-
CAISESRFEQYF
TGTGCCATCAGTGAGAGTAGGTTCGAGCAGTACTTC
>TRBD1|TRBJ2-7|TRBV19|once
CASSSQGVKQYF
TGTGCCAGTAGTTCTCAGGGGGTCAAGCAGTACTTC
>-|TRBJ1-2|TRBV9|-
CASSVGRGAIGWRGYTF
TGTGCCAGCAGCGTGGGGAGAGGGGCGATTGGATGGAGAGGCTACACCTTC
>-|TRBJ2-7|TRBV10-3|-
CAISAGELRGYEQYF
TGTGCCATCAGTGCAGGGGAGTTGAGGGGGTACGAGCAGTACTTC
>-|TRBJ1-2|TRBV29-1|once
CSVEDLGGNYGYTF
TGCAGCGTTGAGGACCTGGGAGGAAACTATGGCTACACCTTC
>TRBD1|TRBJ2-1|TRBV6-5|once
CASSSPTGRTNEQFF
TGTGCCAGCAGTTCCCCGACAGGGAGAACCAATGAGCAGTTCTTC
>TRBD2|TRBJ2-1|TRBV5-4|-
CASRGASGRYEQFF
TGTGCCAGCAGGGGGGCTAGCGGGAGGTATGAGCAGTTCTTC
>-|TRBJ2-5|TRBV7-9|-
CASAVGGTQYF
TGTGCCAGCGCGGTGGGGGGGACCCAGTACTTC
>-|TRBJ2-7|TRBV5-1|-
CASSLELAYSYEQYF
TGCGCCAGCAGCTTGGAGCTAGCGTACTCCTACGAGCAGTACTTC